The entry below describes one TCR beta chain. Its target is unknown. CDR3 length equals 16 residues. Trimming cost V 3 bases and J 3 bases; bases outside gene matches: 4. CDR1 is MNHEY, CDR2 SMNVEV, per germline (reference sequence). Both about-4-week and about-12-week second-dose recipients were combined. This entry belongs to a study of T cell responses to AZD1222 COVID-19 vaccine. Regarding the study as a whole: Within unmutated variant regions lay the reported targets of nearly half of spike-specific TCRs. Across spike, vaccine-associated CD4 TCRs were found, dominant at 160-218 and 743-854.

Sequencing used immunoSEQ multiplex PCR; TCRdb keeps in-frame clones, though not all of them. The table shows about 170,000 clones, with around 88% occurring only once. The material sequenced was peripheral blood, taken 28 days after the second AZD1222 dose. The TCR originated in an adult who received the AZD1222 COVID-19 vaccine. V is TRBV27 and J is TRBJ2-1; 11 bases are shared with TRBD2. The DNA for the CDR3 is TGTGCCAGCAGTTTCACTAGCGGGGGCCACTACAATGAGCAGTTCTTC. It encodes CASSFTSGGHYNEQFF.